This T cell receptor (beta chain) is from a study of blood T cell dynamics during melanoma immunotherapy. Regarding time point: week 3, after first cycle of checkpoint inhibitor. The repertoire was sequenced with immunoSEQ multiplex PCR; TCRdb's copy has only in-frame clones and lacks some. The table shows about 9,700 clones, with about 88% occurring only once. With 4 bases removed from V and 0 bases from J, the gap between germline ends came to 7 bases. CDR1 SEHNR and CDR2 FQNEAQ come from the germline V gene (reference sequence). There are 13 residues in the CDR3. Sequencing used blood, obtained from a patient treated with checkpoint blockade. This sequence joins TRBV7-9 and TRBJ2-7; D is perhaps TRBD2 (5 bases). This TCR came from a human donor with melanoma. CDR3 sequence (DNA): TGTGCCAGCAGCTCCGAGGGCTCCTACGAGCAGTACTTC. Its protein product is CASSSEGSYEQYF. Full variable domain (rest looked up from reference TRBV7-9 and TRBJ2-7): DTGVSQNPRHKITKRGQNVTFRCDPISEHNRLYWYRQTLGQGPEFLTYFQNEAQLEKSRLLSDRFSAERPKGSFSTLEIQRTEQGDSAMYLCASSSEGSYEQYFGPGTRLTVT.